The rows below give T cell receptor beta chains drawn from one sample of a study of blood T cells in healthy people across ages. MiXCR, run by TCRdb on the 5' RACE reads, gives a single entry per CDR3 protein. The table shows hundreds of thousands of distinct CDR3 sequences, with roughly two fifths occurring only once. Sequencing was done on a sample of blood. These receptors were obtained from a woman aged 55-70 years in good health. The CDR3 runs from the conserved cysteine through the conserved F or W. The order of the fields is CDR3 DNA, CDR3 protein, J gene, D gene, clone size, V gene. D genes are given only for firm matches. Not all rows give a size; the values are once, few, many and, for expanded clones, a class.

TGTGCCAGCAGTTATCGGACAGCGGGAAGGGAAAATCAGCCCCAGCATTTT	CASSYRTAGRENQPQHF	TRBJ1-5	NA	once	TRBV6-5
TGCGCCAGCATGTTGGCGGGAGGGCTATACAATGAGCAGTTCTTC	CASMLAGGLYNEQFF	TRBJ2-1	TRBD2	NA	TRBV5-1
TGTGCCAGCAGCACTCCGACAGGGCACTATGGCTACACCTTC	CASSTPTGHYGYTF	TRBJ1-2	TRBD1	few	TRBV9
TGCAGCGTTGACACTGGAAGCGGTGGCTACACCTTC	CSVDTGSGGYTF	TRBJ1-2	NA	few	TRBV29-1
TGTGCCAGCAGCTTAGCGGCTCGTGGGGAGCTGTTTTTT	CASSLAARGELFF	TRBJ2-2	NA	many	TRBV7-2
TGTGCCAGCAGTGTAGGTCGTGACCGTGGCTACACCTTC	CASSVGRDRGYTF	TRBJ1-2	NA	NA	TRBV6-1
TGTGCCACCAGTGATTGGGACAAAGAGACCCAGTACTTC	CATSDWDKETQYF	TRBJ2-5	NA	few	TRBV24-1
TGCAGTGCTAAGGGGGCAGGGGCTATTAATTCACCCCTCCACTTT	CSAKGAGAINSPLHF	TRBJ1-6	TRBD1	NA	TRBV20-1
TGTGCCAGCAGTCCGGGACAAGGACCACAAGAGACCCAGTACTTC	CASSPGQGPQETQYF	TRBJ2-5	NA	few	TRBV27
TGTGCCGGCAGCCAAGAGGGAGGACTAGCGGGAGCGCCCTCCCACAATGAGCAGTTCTTC	CAGSQEGGLAGAPSHNEQFF	TRBJ2-1	TRBD2	once	TRBV3-1
TGTGTCAGCAGCCAACCCTCCGAGCAGTACTTC	CVSSQPSEQYF	TRBJ2-7	NA	NA	TRBV3-1
TGTGCCAGCAACCTTGGAGGCAGGGTCTTTTCTGAAGCTTTCTTT	CASNLGGRVFSEAFF	TRBJ1-1	NA	few	TRBV5-5
TGCAGTGCTAGAGGCGGGACAGGCAATGAAAAACTGTTTTTT	CSARGGTGNEKLFF	TRBJ1-4	TRBD1	NA	TRBV20-1
TGTGCCAGCAGCTTAGAGGGGTCTCCTACTTACAATGAGCAGTTCTTC	CASSLEGSPTYNEQFF	TRBJ2-1	NA	NA	TRBV7-2
TGCAGCGTTGCGGGCTCGATAAATGAGCAGTTCTTC	CSVAGSINEQFF	TRBJ2-1	NA	NA	TRBV29-1
TGTGCCAGCAGCACGACTAGCGGGGGCCCCTCGGATACGCAGTATTTT	CASSTTSGGPSDTQYF	TRBJ2-3	TRBD2	NA	TRBV7-2
TGTGCCAGCAGTCATTTACAGGGGGCCGTCAACACCGGGGAGCTGTTTTTT	CASSHLQGAVNTGELFF	TRBJ2-2	TRBD1	NA	TRBV27
TGTGCCAGCAGCATGACGGTAGGAGCTTTCTTT	CASSMTVGAFF	TRBJ1-1	NA	NA	TRBV7-9
TGTGCCAGCAGCCGGACAGGGGGCCAGGACGAGCAGTACTTC	CASSRTGGQDEQYF	TRBJ2-7	TRBD1	once	TRBV7-2
TGCGCCAGCAGCCAAGATCTTGGACCCGAGACCCAGTACTTC	CASSQDLGPETQYF	TRBJ2-5	NA	many	TRBV4-3
TGCAGCGTTGAAGATACTGGGGTCGAGGAGACCCAGTACTTC	CSVEDTGVEETQYF	TRBJ2-5	NA	NA	TRBV29-1
TGCAGTGCTAGTGGTCGGGAAGAGACCCAGTACTTC	CSASGREETQYF	TRBJ2-5	NA	NA	TRBV20-1
TGTGCCAGCAGCCCCGGACAGGGGCTAACCGAGCAGTACTTC	CASSPGQGLTEQYF	TRBJ2-7	TRBD1	few	TRBV7-6
TGTGCCAGCAACTTAGGAGGAGGCACAGATACGCAGTATTTT	CASNLGGGTDTQYF	TRBJ2-3	NA	NA	TRBV7-2